What follows describes a single T cell receptor (beta chain). Its antigen remains unidentified. Produced via immunoSEQ multiplex PCR; TCRdb's table is partial and in-frame only. This sample has 150,000 to 250,000 clones, with approximately 91% found just once. These data are taken from a study of T cell responses to AZD1222 COVID-19 vaccine. Whole-study results and caveats: The study found Spike-specific TCR breadth and depth rose after two AZD1222 doses.

The V end was cut by 0 bases, the J end by 5 bases, with 10 bases between. Germline V gene data show CDR1 as SGHDN and CDR2 as FVKESK. This CDR3 is built from 15 residues. The analysis combined second doses at about 4 or about 12 weeks. V usage is TRBV14 and J usage is TRBJ1-4, with D uncertain. The TCR comes from an adult who received the AZD1222 COVID-19 vaccine. Sequencing used peripheral blood, obtained 28 days after the second AZD1222 dose. The CDR3 loop is CASSQDGALNEKLFF. DNA for the CDR3: TGTGCCAGCAGCCAAGATGGAGCCCTGAATGAAAAACTGTTTTTT.